This T cell receptor (beta chain) is drawn from a study of T-cell memory formation after mild COVID-19. The study's findings and limits: Detection of some responders pre-infection suggested pre-existing cross-reactive memory T cells participated.

The CDR3 is 14 amino acids. CDR1 is SGHTA, CDR2 FQGNSA, per germline. V was shortened by 5 bases and J by 5 bases, with 15 bases between the two germline ends. A note on this clonotype: Its target is unknown.

Researchers used 5'RACE with constant-segment primers to make TCR alpha and TCR beta cDNA libraries that carry sample barcodes and UMIs. TCRdb re-called the 5' RACE reads through MiXCR, storing one row per CDR3 protein. The table has about 180,000 distinct CDR3 sequences, around 18% seen once; the top ten hold 3% to 4%. This chain joins TRBV7-2 and TRBJ1-1; D possibly corresponds to TRBD1 (6 bases). This sequence was found in a man aged 18 to 30 who had mild COVID-19 (a few samples of this study predate the infection). Cell type and time point are not known. Sequencing input: PBMCs or a T cell subset sorted from them (not recorded which). The CDR3 protein is CASSAQGRRTEAFF. The CDR3 bases are TGTGCCAGCAGCGCCCAGGGGCGCAGGACTGAAGCTTTCTTT.